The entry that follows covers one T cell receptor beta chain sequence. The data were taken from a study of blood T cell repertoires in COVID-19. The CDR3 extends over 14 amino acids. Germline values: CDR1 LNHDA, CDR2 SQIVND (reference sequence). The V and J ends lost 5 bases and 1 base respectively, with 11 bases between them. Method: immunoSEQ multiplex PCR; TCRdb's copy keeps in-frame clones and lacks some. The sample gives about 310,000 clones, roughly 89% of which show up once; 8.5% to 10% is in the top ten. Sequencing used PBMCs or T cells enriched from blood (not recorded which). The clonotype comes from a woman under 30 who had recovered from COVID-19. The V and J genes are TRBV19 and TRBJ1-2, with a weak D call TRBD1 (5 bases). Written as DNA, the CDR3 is TGTGCCAGTAGTGCCCACAGGTTTAACTATGGCTACACCTTC. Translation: CASSAHRFNYGYTF. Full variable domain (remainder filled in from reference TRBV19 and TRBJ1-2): DGGITQSPKYLFRKEGQNVTLSCEQNLNHDAMYWYRQDPGQGLRLIYYSQIVNDFQKGDIAEGYSVSREKKESFPLTVTSAQKNPTAFYLCASSAHRFNYGYTFGSGTRLTVV.